This TCR beta chain was captured in a study of post-analysis software for immune sequencing data. For the study at large: There were relapsing-remitting, secondary progressive and progressive-relapsing multiple sclerosis among the disease courses included.

cDNA libraries for TCR beta contained unique molecular identifiers. When about 0.9 to 10 million T cells were used, they gave about 550,000 cDNA molecules. MiXCR, run by TCRdb on the PCR reads, gives a single entry per CDR3 protein. The data hold 550,000 to 700,000 distinct CDR3 sequences, with around 40% observed a single time. The study, taken as a whole, reports: Multiple sclerosis was associated with a significant reduction in normalized Chao1 diversity relative to controls. F measure showed strong co-clustering of same-batch samples.

To note about this clonotype: The antigen is not known. Mismatch with germline at one junction end may stem from a read error.

Sequences were obtained from blood. This TCR was sampled from a girl aged 10 to 17 with multiple sclerosis.

In DNA, the CDR3 is TGTGCCAGCAGTTTAAGCGTAAGCAATCGGCCCCAGCATTTT. The encoded protein is CASSLSVSNRPQHF. This chain uses TRBV12-3 or TRBV12-4 with TRBJ1-5; D remains ambiguous. This CDR3 comprises 14 residues.